This T cell receptor beta chain was obtained from a study of shared clonotypes between healthy human individuals. Whole-study findings and limits: Generation probabilities were higher for clonotypes shared across all four sorted-subset donors than for unshared ones. Approximately 4.6% of naive CD4 clonotypes were common to four donors.

This CDR3 region has 17 residues. CDR1 and CDR2 (germline): SGHRS, YFSETQ. V lost 0 bases to trimming and J lost 3 bases; unmatched junction nucleotides: 11. As to this clone: Its antigen is unidentified.

This table comes from immunoSEQ multiplex PCR, and its TCRdb copy is limited to in-frame clones, with some not included. In the table there are roughly 1,500,000 clones, approximately 98% of which are singletons. Naive CD45RA+ and memory CD45RA-negative subsets were split from CD4+ cells. The origin of this receptor is a man younger than 40 in good health. The chain couples TRBV5-1 to TRBJ1-2; 7 bases are shared with TRBD1. Sequencing was carried out using naive CD4+ T cells sorted from blood. Subset denoted: CD45RA+ positively selected. CDR3 in DNA: TGCGCCAGCAGCTTGGAAGGGGGCCTTAGAACTCACTATGGCTACACCTTC. It is translated as CASSLEGGLRTHYGYTF. Combining the CDR3 with reference TRBV5-1 and TRBJ1-2 gives the whole variable domain KAGVTQTPRYLIKTRGQQVTLSCSPISGHRSVSWYQQTPGQGLQFLFEYFSETQRNKGNFPGRFSGRQFSNSRSEMNVSTLELGDSALYLCASSLEGGLRTHYGYTFGSGTRLTVV.